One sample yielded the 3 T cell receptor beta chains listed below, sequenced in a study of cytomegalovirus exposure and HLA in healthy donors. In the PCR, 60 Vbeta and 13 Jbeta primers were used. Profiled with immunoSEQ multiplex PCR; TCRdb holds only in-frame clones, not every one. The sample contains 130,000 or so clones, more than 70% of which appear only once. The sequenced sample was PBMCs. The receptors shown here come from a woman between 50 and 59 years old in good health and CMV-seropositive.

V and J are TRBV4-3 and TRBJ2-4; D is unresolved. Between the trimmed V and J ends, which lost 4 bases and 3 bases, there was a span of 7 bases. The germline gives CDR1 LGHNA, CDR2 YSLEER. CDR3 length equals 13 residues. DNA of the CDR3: TGCGCCAGCAGCCTGGAGTACAAAAACATTCAGTACTTC. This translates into CASSLEYKNIQYF.

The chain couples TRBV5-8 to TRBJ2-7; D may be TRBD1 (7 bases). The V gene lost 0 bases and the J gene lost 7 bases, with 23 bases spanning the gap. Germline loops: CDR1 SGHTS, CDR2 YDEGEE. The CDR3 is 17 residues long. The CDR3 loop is CASSLGQGGRFVEEQYF. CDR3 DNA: TGTGCCAGCAGCTTGGGACAGGGAGGACGGTTTGTCGAAGAGCAGTACTTC.

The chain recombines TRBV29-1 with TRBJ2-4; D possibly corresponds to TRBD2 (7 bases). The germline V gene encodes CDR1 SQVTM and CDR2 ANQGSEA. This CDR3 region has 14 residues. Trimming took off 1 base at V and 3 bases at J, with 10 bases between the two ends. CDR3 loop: CSVEGGGGKNIQYF. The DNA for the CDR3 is TGCAGCGTTGAAGGAGGGGGGGGCAAAAACATTCAGTACTTC.